The source of this T cell receptor (beta chain) is a study of T-cell memory formation after mild COVID-19. Study-wide context: TCR clusters were largely donor specific.

Germline CDR1 MNHEY, CDR2 SVGEGT. There are 15 residues in the CDR3. The V and J ends lost 2 bases and 3 bases respectively, with 10 bases between them. Whole-study findings and limits: Of the contracting clones, CD4+ ones lay mainly in CM and EM, and CD8+ ones in EMRA. Cross-reactive memory seemingly joined, as some responding clones were found in pre-infection memory.

cDNA libraries for TCR alpha and TCR beta, carrying sample barcodes and UMIs, came from 5'RACE with constant-segment primers. TCRdb ran MiXCR on the 5' RACE reads and lists one entry per CDR3 protein. The data hold over 500,000 distinct CDR3 sequences, with 15% to 20% observed a single time. Notes on this clonotype: What it recognizes is unknown.

J is TRBJ2-2 and V is TRBV6-2 or TRBV6-3, with no clear D. The source of this sequence is an adult woman who had mild COVID-19 (a few samples of this study predate the infection). Cell type and time point are not known. Material: PBMCs or a T cell subset sorted from them (not recorded which). CDR3 in DNA: TGTGCCAGCAGTTACATTCTGGTTCACACCGGGGAGCTGTTTTTT. Translation gives CASSYILVHTGELFF.